What follows are 13 T cell receptor beta chains derived from one specimen sequenced in a study of neoadjuvant anti-PD-1 for oral cavity cancer. Clones were read by immunoSEQ multiplex PCR, and TCRdb kept only the in-frame ones, dropping some. The data hold 24,000 or so clones, with 25% to 30% observed a single time. Regarding time point: after neoadjuvant nivolumab, at surgical resection. The source was tumor tissue, collected after nivolumab (anti-PD-1) treatment. These receptors all come from a person aged 40 to 85 with oral cavity squamous cell carcinoma.

This clone has more than one count but fewer than ten. V gene TRBV30 combines with J gene TRBJ2-5; no definite D call. CDR1 is GTSNPN and CDR2 is SVGIG in the germline V gene (reference sequence). Trimming stripped 0 bases from V and 6 bases from J, with 8 bases between. The CDR3 is 12 residues long. The CDR3 protein is CAWSVHLKTQYF. CDR3 DNA sequence: TGTGCCTGGAGTGTTCATTTGAAGACCCAGTACTTC. Together with reference TRBV30 and TRBJ2-5, the CDR3 gives the full variable domain: SQTIHQWPATLVQPVGSPLSLECTVEGTSNPNLYWYRQAAGRGLQLLFYSVGIGQISSEVPQNLSASRPQDRQFILSSKKLLLSDSGFYLCAWSVHLKTQYFGPGTRLLVL.

This chain joins TRBV5-6 and TRBJ2-7; D is possibly TRBD2 (5 bases). This CDR3 spans 13 amino acids. V gave up 0 bases and J gave up 7 bases, with 11 bases separating them. Germline loops: CDR1 SGHDT, CDR2 YYEEEE. CDR3 DNA sequence: TGTGCCAGCAGCTTGGCCGGGGTTGGAGAGCAGTACTTC. Residues: CASSLAGVGEQYF.

This CDR3 reads CASSGRGGRGETQYF. DNA for the CDR3: TGCGCCAGCAGCGGTCGCGGGGGAAGGGGGGAGACCCAGTACTTC. J is TRBJ2-5 and V is TRBV5-1, with a tentative D call TRBD2 (7 bases). Germline V lookup: CDR1 SGHRS, CDR2 YFSETQ. The V gene lost 4 bases and the J gene lost 5 bases, with 18 bases spanning the gap. The CDR3 loop spans 15 amino acids.

This clone was seen a single time. The J gene is TRBJ2-1, the V gene TRBV7-8; D gene unclear. From germline, CDR1 is SGHVS and CDR2 FQNEAQ. The V end lost 9 bases, the J end lost 9 bases, and 18 bases lay between the germline ends. The CDR3 contains 13 residues. The CDR3 coding sequence is TGTGCCAGTTCACCCGTAGGCCGGACTGAGCAGTTCTTC. Its protein product is CASSPVGRTEQFF.

With regard to this clone: This sample includes further DNA sequences coding for the same CDR3. The J gene is TRBJ1-2, the V gene TRBV9; D is unresolved. Trimming stripped 0 bases from V and 4 bases from J, with 4 bases between. This CDR3 comprises 12 residues. Germline-derived CDR1 and CDR2 are SGDLS and YYNGEE. CDR3 nucleotide sequence: TGTGCCAGCAGCGTAGCAGGCTATGGCTACACCTTC. Protein product: CASSVAGYGYTF.

This clone was seen at least ten times. J is TRBJ1-2 and V is TRBV7-9; perhaps TRBD1 as D (5 bases). The CDR3 runs to 13 residues. Trimming shortened V by 5 bases and J by 4 bases, and 11 bases separated the two germline ends. Germline CDR1 SEHNR, CDR2 FQNEAQ (reference sequence). The CDR3 DNA reads TGTGCCAGCAGCCTGCTGGGGGTCTATGGCTACACCTTC. Translation: CASSLLGVYGYTF.

The chain couples TRBV9 to TRBJ2-1, with D maybe TRBD1 (5 bases). V was pared by 2 bases and J by 7 bases, with 13 bases between. CDR1 and CDR2 from the germline V gene are SGDLS and YYNGEE. This CDR3 has 14 amino acids. This chain's CDR3 is CASSVSTALNEQFF. CDR3 DNA sequence: TGTGCCAGCAGCGTCTCGACAGCTCTAAATGAGCAGTTCTTC.

As DNA, the CDR3 is TGTGCCAGCACTCCTTTTGCTTCGGGACATAAAAACTATGGCTACACCTTC. Protein: CASTPFASGHKNYGYTF. The J gene is TRBJ1-2, the V gene TRBV6-4, with D maybe TRBD1 (6 bases). Germline V gene data show CDR1 as MRHNA and CDR2 as SNTAGT. The V gene lost 7 bases and the J gene lost 2 bases, with 23 bases spanning the gap. CDR3 length: 17 residues.

This clone was counted between two and nine times. The chain joins TRBV27 to TRBJ1-1, with TRBD1 as a possible D gene (6 bases). Trimming stripped 5 bases from V and 5 bases from J, with 15 bases between. This CDR3 is built from 14 residues. Per germline, CDR1 MNHEY and CDR2 SMNVEV (reference sequence). In nucleotides, the CDR3 is TGTGCCAGCAGTGGGTGGGGCAGGGGAACTGAAGCTTTCTTT. Amino acids: CASSGWGRGTEAFF.

This clone was detected only a few times. The V call is TRBV11-2, the J call TRBJ2-4; tentative D call: TRBD2 (6 bases). Germline V gene lookup returns CDR1 SGHAT and CDR2 FQNNGV. This CDR3 is 18 amino acids long. V lost 5 bases to trimming and J lost 4 bases, with 24 bases between them. CDR3 DNA sequence: TGTGCCAGCAGCGTAGTAAACAACCTCTATGGGGGGAAAAACATTCAGTACTTC. It codes for CASSVVNNLYGGKNIQYF.

The genes are TRBV28 and TRBJ1-5, with 8 bases matching TRBD1. From germline, CDR1 is MDHEN and CDR2 SYDVKM. This CDR3 has 14 amino acids. The J segment lost 4 bases and the V segment lost 7 bases, leaving 6 bases of the junction unmatched. The CDR3 here is CASTLRQGNQPQHF. Here the CDR3 DNA reads TGTGCCAGCACGCTAAGACAGGGGAATCAGCCCCAGCATTTT. Combining the CDR3 with reference TRBV28 and TRBJ1-5 gives the whole variable domain DVKVTQSSRYLVKRTGEKVFLECVQDMDHENMFWYRQDPGLGLRLIYFSYDVKMKEKGDIPEGYSVSREKKERFSLILESASTNQTSMYLCASTLRQGNQPQHFGDGTRLSIL.

In its sample, this clone is medium-sized (0.01 to 0.1%). The chain recombines TRBV9 with TRBJ2-2; no firm D call. Trimming shortened V by 4 bases and J by 2 bases, and 6 bases separated the two germline ends. CDR1 is SGDLS and CDR2 is YYNGEE in the germline V gene. There are 13 residues in the CDR3. CDR3 loop: CASSPRNTGELFF. CDR3 nucleotide sequence: TGTGCCAGCAGCCCGAGAAACACCGGGGAGCTGTTTTTT.

V gene TRBV4-2 combines with J gene TRBJ2-5, with TRBD1 identical over 8 bases. Germline assignment: CDR1 LGHNA and CDR2 YNFKEQ. The CDR3 covers 13 residues. The junction had 2 bases not matched to a gene; V was cut back by 8 bases and J by 0 bases. This CDR3 is CASGQGHQETQYF. The CDR3 DNA sequence: TGTGCCAGCGGACAGGGCCACCAAGAGACCCAGTACTTC.